This TCR beta chain was observed in a study of blood T cells in healthy people across ages. With a J-beta primer mix and a sample-barcoded 5' primer, a second PCR ran roughly 6 to 11 cycles. Every cDNA molecule bore a tag from a template-switch adaptor containing 12 random nucleotides. One entry per CDR3 protein results from TCRdb running MiXCR on the 5' RACE reads. The sample consists of about 640,000 distinct CDR3 sequences, approximately 59% of them appearing once. Germline-derived CDR1 and CDR2 are SQVTM and ANQGSEA. The length of the CDR3 is 14 residues. The junction had 7 bases not matched to a gene; V was cut back by 4 bases and J by 7 bases.

The sequence was collected from a man aged 55 to 70 in good health. Sequences were obtained from blood. The chain couples TRBV29-1 to TRBJ2-1; 10 bases agree with TRBD2. CDR3: CSVAPSGGINEQFF. For the CDR3, the DNA is TGCAGCGTTGCCCCTAGCGGGGGCATTAATGAGCAGTTCTTC.